This T cell receptor (beta chain) was sequenced for a study of blood T cell repertoires in COVID-19. Study summary: Samples taken during acute and convalescent COVID-19 were collected in the United States, Italy and Spain.

This clone was recorded a few times. The CDR3 has 14 residues. The germline CDR1 and CDR2 sequences are MNHEY and SVGEGT. V was clipped by 4 bases and J by 8 bases; unmatched bases: 10. Per the original methods: Amplified reference gene primers provided the basis for estimating nucleated cell counts. Clones were read by immunoSEQ multiplex PCR, and TCRdb kept only the in-frame ones, dropping some. Clone size and V and J calls were adopted from that table, with D and trimming inferred from the DNA. The sample has approximately 170,000 clones, less than 90% seen once; the top ten hold approximately 4%. The sequence was collected from a woman aged 70-85 years with acute or convalescent COVID-19. Sequenced input: peripheral blood. This chain connects TRBV6-2 or TRBV6-3 to TRBJ1-2, with 7 bases that match TRBD1. The CDR3 reads CASSSYRGTGGYTF. The DNA for the CDR3 is TGTGCCAGCAGTTCCTACAGGGGAACGGGAGGCTACACCTTC.